This record concerns one T cell receptor beta chain sequence. The antigen is unknown. As for time point: cycle 4 day 1 (C4D1), after five to seven weeks of nivolumab. All patients relapsed after autologous stem cell transplantation, and brentuximab vedotin exposure varied. This specimen comes from a study of PD-1 blockade in classical Hodgkin lymphoma. Germline-derived CDR1 and CDR2 are LNHDA and SQIVND (reference sequence). The CDR3 has 15 residues. Trimming took off 5 bases at V and 7 bases at J, with 17 bases between the two ends. Overall study findings and caveats: As was reported, newly diagnosed patients showed lower baseline TCR diversity than healthy donors did.

TCRdb keeps only in-frame clones here, not all; method: immunoSEQ multiplex PCR. The data show tens of thousands of clones, approximately 77% seen once. The chain employs TRBV19 and TRBJ1-4; D remains unclear. The TCR sequence derives from a human donor with classical Hodgkin lymphoma. Sequencing was performed on peripheral blood mononuclear cells (PBMCs), taken before the fourth cycle of nivolumab. The DNA of the CDR3 is TGTGCCAGTAGTCCCACGACCCCGGGTGTTGAAAAACTGTTTTTT. This gives the protein CASSPTTPGVEKLFF.